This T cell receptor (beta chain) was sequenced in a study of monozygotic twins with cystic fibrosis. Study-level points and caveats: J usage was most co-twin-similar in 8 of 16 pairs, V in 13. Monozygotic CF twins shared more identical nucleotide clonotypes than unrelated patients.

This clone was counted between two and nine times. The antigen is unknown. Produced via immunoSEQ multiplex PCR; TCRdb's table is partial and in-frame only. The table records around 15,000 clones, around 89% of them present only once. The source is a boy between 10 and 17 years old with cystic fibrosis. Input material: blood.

The CDR3 region has the DNA TGTGCCAGCAGTCCCCCTGGGACTAGCCCGGGAGAGACCCAGTACTTC. It codes for CASSPPGTSPGETQYF. The rearrangement joins TRBV2 to TRBJ2-5; 9 nucleotides align to TRBD2. This CDR3 contains 16 residues. Germline assignment: CDR1 SNHLY and CDR2 FYNNEI. The J segment lost 4 bases and the V segment lost 5 bases, leaving 11 bases of the junction unmatched.